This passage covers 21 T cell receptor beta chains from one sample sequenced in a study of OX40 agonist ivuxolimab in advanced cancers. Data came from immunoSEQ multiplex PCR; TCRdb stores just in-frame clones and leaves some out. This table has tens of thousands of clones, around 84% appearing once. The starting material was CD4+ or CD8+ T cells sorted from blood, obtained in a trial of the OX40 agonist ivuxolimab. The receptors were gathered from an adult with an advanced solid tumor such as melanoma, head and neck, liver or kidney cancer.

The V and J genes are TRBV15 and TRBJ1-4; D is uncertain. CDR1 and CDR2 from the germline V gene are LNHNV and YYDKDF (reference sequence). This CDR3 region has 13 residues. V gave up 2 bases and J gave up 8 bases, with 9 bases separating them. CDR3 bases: TGTGCCACCAGCAGACCCTCCTGGGAAAAACTGTTTTTT. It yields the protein CATSRPSWEKLFF.

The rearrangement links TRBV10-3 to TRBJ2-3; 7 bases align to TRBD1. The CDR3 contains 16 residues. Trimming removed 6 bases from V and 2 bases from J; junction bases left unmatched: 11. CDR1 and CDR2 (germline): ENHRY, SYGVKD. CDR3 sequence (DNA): TGTGCCATCAGAAGGAAGGGGGCAAACTTCACAGATACGCAGTATTTT. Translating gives CAIRRKGANFTDTQYF.

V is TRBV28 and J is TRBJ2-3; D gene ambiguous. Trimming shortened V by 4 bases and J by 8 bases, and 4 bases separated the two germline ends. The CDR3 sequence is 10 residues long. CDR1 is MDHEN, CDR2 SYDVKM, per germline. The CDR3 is CASSSRTQYF. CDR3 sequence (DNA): TGTGCCAGCAGTTCCCGTACGCAGTATTTT.

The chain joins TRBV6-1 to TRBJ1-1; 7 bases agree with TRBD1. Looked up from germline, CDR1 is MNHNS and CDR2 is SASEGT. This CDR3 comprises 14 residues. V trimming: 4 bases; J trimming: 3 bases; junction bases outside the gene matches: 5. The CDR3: CASSGRQGDTEAFF. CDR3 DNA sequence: TGTGCCAGCAGTGGGAGACAGGGCGACACTGAAGCTTTCTTT.

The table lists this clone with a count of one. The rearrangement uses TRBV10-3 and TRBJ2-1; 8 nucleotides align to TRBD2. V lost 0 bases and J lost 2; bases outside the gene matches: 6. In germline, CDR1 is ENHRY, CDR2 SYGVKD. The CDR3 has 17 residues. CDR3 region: CAISESSGGSTYNEQFF. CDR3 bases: TGTGCCATCAGTGAGTCTTCGGGGGGGTCGACCTACAATGAGCAGTTCTTC.

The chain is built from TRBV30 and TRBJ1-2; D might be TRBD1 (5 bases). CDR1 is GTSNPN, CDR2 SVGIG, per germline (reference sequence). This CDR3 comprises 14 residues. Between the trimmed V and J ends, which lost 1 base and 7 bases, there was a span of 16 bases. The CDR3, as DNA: TGTGCCTGGAGTGGCCTGGGGAGGGGAAGTGGCTACACCTTC. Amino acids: CAWSGLGRGSGYTF.

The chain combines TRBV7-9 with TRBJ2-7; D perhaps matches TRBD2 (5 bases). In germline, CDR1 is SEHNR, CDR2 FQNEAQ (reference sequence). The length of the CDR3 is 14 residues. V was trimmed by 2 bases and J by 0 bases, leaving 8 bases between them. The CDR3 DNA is TGTGCCAGCAGCTTATTTGGGAGCTCCTACGAGCAGTACTTC. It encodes CASSLFGSSYEQYF. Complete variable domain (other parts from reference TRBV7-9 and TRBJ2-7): DTGVSQNPRHKITKRGQNVTFRCDPISEHNRLYWYRQTLGQGPEFLTYFQNEAQLEKSRLLSDRFSAERPKGSFSTLEIQRTEQGDSAMYLCASSLFGSSYEQYFGPGTRLTVT.

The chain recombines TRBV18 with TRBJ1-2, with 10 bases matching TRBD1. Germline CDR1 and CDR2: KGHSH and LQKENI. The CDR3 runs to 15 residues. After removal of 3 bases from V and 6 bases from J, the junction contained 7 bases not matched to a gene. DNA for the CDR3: TGTGCCAGCTCACCCCTGACAGGGGGCGCCAATGGCTACACCTTC. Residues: CASSPLTGGANGYTF.

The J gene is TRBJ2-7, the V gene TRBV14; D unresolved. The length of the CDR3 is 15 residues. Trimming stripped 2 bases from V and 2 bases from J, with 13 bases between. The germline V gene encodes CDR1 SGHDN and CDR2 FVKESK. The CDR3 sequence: CASSQFGDQAYEQYF. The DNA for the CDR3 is TGTGCCAGCAGCCAATTTGGGGATCAGGCCTACGAGCAGTACTTC. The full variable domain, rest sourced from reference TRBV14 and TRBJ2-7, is EAGVTQFPSHSVIEKGQTVTLRCDPISGHDNLYWYRRVMGKEIKFLLHFVKESKQDESGMPNNRFLAERTGGTYSTLKVQPAELEDSGVYFCASSQFGDQAYEQYFGPGTRLTVT.

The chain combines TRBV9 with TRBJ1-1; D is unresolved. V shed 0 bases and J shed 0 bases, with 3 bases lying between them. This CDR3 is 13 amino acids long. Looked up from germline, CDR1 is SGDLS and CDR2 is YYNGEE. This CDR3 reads CASSVEMNTEAFF. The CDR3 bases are TGTGCCAGCAGCGTAGAGATGAACACTGAAGCTTTCTTT.

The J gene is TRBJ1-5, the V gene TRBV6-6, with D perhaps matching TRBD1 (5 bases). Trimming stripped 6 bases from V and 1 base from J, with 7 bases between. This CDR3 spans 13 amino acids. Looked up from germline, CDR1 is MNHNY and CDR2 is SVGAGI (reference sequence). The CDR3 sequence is CASSRQSNQPQHF. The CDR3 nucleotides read TGTGCCAGCAGCCGACAGAGCAATCAGCCCCAGCATTTT.

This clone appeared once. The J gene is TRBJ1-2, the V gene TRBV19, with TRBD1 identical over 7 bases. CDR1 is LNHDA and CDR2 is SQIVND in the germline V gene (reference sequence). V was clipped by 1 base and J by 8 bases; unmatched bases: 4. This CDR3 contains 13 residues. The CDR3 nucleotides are TGTGCCAGTAGTATAGTACAGGGGTTCGGCTACACCTTC. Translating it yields CASSIVQGFGYTF.

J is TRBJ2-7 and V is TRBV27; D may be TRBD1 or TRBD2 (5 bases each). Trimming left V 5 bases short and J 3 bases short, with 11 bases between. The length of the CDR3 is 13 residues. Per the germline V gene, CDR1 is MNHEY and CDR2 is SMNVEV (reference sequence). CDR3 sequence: CASSPRDGYEQYF. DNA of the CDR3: TGTGCCAGCAGTCCACGGGACGGCTACGAGCAGTACTTC.

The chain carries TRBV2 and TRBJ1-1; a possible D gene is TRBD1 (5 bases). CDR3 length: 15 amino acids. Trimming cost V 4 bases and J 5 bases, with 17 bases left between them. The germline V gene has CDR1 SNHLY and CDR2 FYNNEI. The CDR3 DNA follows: TGTGCCAGCAGTGTTCTGATAGGGGATCCGACTGAAGCTTTCTTT. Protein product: CASSVLIGDPTEAFF.

CDR3 residues: CASSEARGRGTQYF. Written as DNA, the CDR3 is TGTGCCAGCAGTGAAGCGAGGGGGAGGGGGACCCAGTACTTC. V usage is TRBV2 and J usage is TRBJ2-5; the D gene is possibly TRBD2 (7 bases). Trimming left V 0 bases short and J 7 bases short, with 12 bases between. Germline V gene data show CDR1 as SNHLY and CDR2 as FYNNEI. The CDR3 contains 14 residues.

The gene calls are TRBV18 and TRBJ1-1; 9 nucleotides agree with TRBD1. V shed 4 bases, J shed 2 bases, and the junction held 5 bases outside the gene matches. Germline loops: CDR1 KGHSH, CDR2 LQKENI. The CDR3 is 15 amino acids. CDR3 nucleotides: TGTGCCAGCTCACTACAGGGACAGGGTAACACTGAAGCTTTCTTT. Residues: CASSLQGQGNTEAFF.

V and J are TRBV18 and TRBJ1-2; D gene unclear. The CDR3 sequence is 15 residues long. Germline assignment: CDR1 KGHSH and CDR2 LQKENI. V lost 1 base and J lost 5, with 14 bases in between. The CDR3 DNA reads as TGTGCCAGCTCACCACAAAAAGTGAGCCCTTATGGCTACACCTTC. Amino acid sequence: CASSPQKVSPYGYTF.

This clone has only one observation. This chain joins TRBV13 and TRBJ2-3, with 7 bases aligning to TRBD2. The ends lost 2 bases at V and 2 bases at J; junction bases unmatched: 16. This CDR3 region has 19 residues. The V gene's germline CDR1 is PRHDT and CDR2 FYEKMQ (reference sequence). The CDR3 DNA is TGTGCCAGCAGCTTAAGGGCTAGCGGCCCATCCGTACCCACAGATACGCAGTATTTT. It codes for CASSLRASGPSVPTDTQYF.

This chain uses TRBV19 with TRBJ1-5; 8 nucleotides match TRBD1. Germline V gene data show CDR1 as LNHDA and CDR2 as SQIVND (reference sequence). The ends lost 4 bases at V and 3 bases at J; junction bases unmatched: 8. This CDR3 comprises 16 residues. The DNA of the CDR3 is TGTGCCAGTAGTAGCAGGGGGCGAAGGGACAATCAGCCCCAGCATTTT. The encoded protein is CASSSRGRRDNQPQHF.

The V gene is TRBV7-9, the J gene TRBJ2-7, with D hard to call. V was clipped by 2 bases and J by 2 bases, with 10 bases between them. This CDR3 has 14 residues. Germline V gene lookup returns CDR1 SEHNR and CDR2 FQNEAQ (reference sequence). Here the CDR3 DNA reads TGTGCCAGCAGCTTAAGTTTCCCGGCCTACGAGCAGTACTTC. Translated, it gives CASSLSFPAYEQYF. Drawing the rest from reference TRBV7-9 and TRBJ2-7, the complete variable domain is DTGVSQNPRHKITKRGQNVTFRCDPISEHNRLYWYRQTLGQGPEFLTYFQNEAQLEKSRLLSDRFSAERPKGSFSTLEIQRTEQGDSAMYLCASSLSFPAYEQYFGPGTRLTVT.

The CDR3 sequence: CASSGGGSNEQFF. CDR3 nucleotides: TGTGCCAGCAGCGGCGGGGGTAGCAATGAGCAGTTCTTC. This chain uses TRBV5-4 with TRBJ2-1, with 7 bases lining up with TRBD2. J was trimmed by 6 bases and V by 4 bases; bases with no gene match: 4. The CDR3 is 13 amino acids. Germline CDR1 is SGHNT and CDR2 is YYREEE (reference sequence).